What follows are 5 T cell receptor beta chains derived from one specimen sequenced in a study of CD8 T cells in ankylosing spondylitis. TCRdb re-called the 5' RACE reads with MiXCR, one entry per CDR3 protein. In the table there are 150,000 to 200,000 distinct CDR3 sequences, 15% to 20% of which are singletons. What was sequenced was blood, either unsorted or a sorted T cell fraction (not recorded which). These receptors all stem from a male donor with ankylosing spondylitis or in good health (not recorded which).

This clonotype was detected only a few times. This chain uses TRBV28 with TRBJ2-7; TRBD1 matches at 10 bases. The V and J ends lost 8 bases and 3 bases, in that order; junction bases with no gene match: 10. Germline V gives CDR1 MDHEN, CDR2 SYDVKM. This CDR3 has 15 amino acids. The CDR3, as DNA: TGTGCCAGCGGGACGCCGGGACAGGGGTTCTACGAGCAGTACTTC. This codes for CASGTPGQGFYEQYF.

This clonotype has a count of ten or more. The chain combines TRBV20-1 with TRBJ2-7; 7 nucleotides agree with TRBD2. The CDR3 spans 17 residues. Trimming took 0 bases from V and 3 from J; bases not matched to a gene: 14. Germline CDR1 DFQATT, CDR2 SNEGSKA (reference sequence). CDR3 nucleotides: TGCAGTGCTAGAGAGCCCCCTGGGCGCGGGAGAAACTACGAGCAGTACTTC. This codes for CSAREPPGRGRNYEQYF.

This clonotype has at least ten counts. The chain uses TRBV5-1 and TRBJ2-7; D assignment may be TRBD1 or TRBD2 (5 bases each). CDR3 length: 14 residues. The ends were cut back, 0 bases at V and 3 bases at J, with 10 bases in the middle. CDR1 is SGHRS and CDR2 is YFSETQ in the germline V gene. The CDR3 bases are TGCGCCAGCAGCTTGGCCTTGGGGGACTACGAGCAGTACTTC. Translating gives CASSLALGDYEQYF.

In this sample, this clonotype turned up many times. The gene calls are TRBV12-3 or TRBV12-4 and TRBJ1-1; D unclear. V lost 3 bases and J lost 0, with 8 bases in between. The CDR3 totals 14 residues. The DNA of the CDR3 is TGTGCCAGCAGTTTGGTGTTACTGAACACTGAAGCTTTCTTT. Its translation is CASSLVLLNTEAFF.

This clonotype came up a few times. The chain recombines TRBV6-6 with TRBJ2-1; weak D call: TRBD2 (5 bases). V lost 3 bases to trimming and J lost 7 bases, with 10 bases between them. The CDR3 totals 13 residues. Germline V CDR1 and CDR2: MNHNY, SVGAGI (reference sequence). The DNA of the CDR3 is TGTGCCAGCAGTTATGTGGGAGTTAATGAGCAGTTCTTC. Protein product: CASSYVGVNEQFF.